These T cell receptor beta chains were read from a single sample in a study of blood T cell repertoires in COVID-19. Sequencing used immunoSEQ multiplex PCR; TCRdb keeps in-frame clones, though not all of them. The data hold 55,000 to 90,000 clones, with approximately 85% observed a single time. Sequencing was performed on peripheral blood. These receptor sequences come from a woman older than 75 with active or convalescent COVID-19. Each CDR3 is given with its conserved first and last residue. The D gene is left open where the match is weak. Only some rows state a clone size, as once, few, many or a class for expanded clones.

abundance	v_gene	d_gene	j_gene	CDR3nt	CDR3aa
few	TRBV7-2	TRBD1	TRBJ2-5	TGTGCCAGCAGACTCGACAGGGGTCAAGGGGTCCAGTACTTC	CASRLDRGQGVQYF
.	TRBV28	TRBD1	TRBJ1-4	TGTGCCAGCAGTTTACAGGGGGGATATGAAAAACTGTTTTTT	CASSLQGGYEKLFF
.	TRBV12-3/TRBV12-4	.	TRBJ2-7	TGTGCCAGCAGTTTATGGGAGAATAGCGAGCAGTACTTC	CASSLWENSEQYF
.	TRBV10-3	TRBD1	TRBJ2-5	TGTGCCATCAGTTTCGACAGGGTCGGGGAGACCCAGTACTTC	CAISFDRVGETQYF
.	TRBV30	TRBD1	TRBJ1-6	TGTGCCTGGGGGGACAGGGCCTCACCCCTCCACTTT	CAWGDRASPLHF
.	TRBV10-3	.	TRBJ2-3	TGTGCCATCCTCGATTCAGACTACCCAGATACGCAGTATTTT	CAILDSDYPDTQYF
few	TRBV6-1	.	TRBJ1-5	TGTGCCAGCAGTGATACGCAGGTGAATCAGCCCCAGCATTTT	CASSDTQVNQPQHF
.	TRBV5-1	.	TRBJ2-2	TGCGCCAGCAGCCCGGGACAGAACACCGGGGAGCTGTTTTTT	CASSPGQNTGELFF
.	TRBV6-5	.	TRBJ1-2	TGTGCCAGCAGTTACTCGGCAGGGAATTATGGCTACACCTTC	CASSYSAGNYGYTF
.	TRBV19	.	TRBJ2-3	TGTGCCAGTAAACTTTCGGCAGGAAGCACAGATACGCAGTATTTT	CASKLSAGSTDTQYF
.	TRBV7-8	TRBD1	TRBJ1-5	TGTGCCAGCAGCTTAGAGGGGGCCTTAAGCAATCAGCCCCAGCATTTT	CASSLEGALSNQPQHF
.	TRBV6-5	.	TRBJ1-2	TGTGCCAGCAGTTTACAGGGTGGTTCAGGCTATGGCTACACCTTC	CASSLQGGSGYGYTF
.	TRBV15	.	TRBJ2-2	TGTGCCACCAGCAGAGAGGGAGGGGGAACTCCCGGGGAGCTGTTTTTT	CATSREGGGTPGELFF
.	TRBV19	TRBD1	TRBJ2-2	TGTGCCAGTAGTAGACAGGGTGGCGGGGAGCTGTTTTTT	CASSRQGGGELFF
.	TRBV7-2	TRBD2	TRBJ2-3	TGTGCCAGCAGCTTAGTACCTAGCGGCAGCACAGATACGCAGTATTTT	CASSLVPSGSTDTQYF
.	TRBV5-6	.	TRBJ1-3	TGTGCCAGCAGCTTGGGGAGGAACACCATATATTTT	CASSLGRNTIYF
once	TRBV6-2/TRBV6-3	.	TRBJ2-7	TGTGCCAGCAGTTACAGGACAGACTACTACGAGCAGTACTTC	CASSYRTDYYEQYF
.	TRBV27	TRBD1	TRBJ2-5	TGTGCCAGTAGGACAGGCAGACAAGAGACCCAGTACTTC	CASRTGRQETQYF
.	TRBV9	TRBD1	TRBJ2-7	TGTGCCAGCAGCGTCGACAGGGGCGAGCAGTACTTC	CASSVDRGEQYF
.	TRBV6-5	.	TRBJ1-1	TGTGCCAGCACAGGGGTCACTGAAGCTTTCTTT	CASTGVTEAFF
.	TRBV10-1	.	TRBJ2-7	TGCGCCAGCAGACAACAGGGTGGGTCCTACGAGCAGTACTTC	CASRQQGGSYEQYF
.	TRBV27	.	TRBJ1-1	TGTGCCAGTCCCCTTCCCGCAGGCGTTGAGACTGAAGCTTTCTTT	CASPLPAGVETEAFF
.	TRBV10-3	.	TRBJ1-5	TGTGCCATGGGGGGGGACCGGGGGGGGGTTCAGCCCCAGCATTTT	CAMGGDRGGVQPQHF
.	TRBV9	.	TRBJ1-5	TGTGCCAGCAGCCCCTTCGCCCATGGAGCCCAGCATTTT	CASSPFAHGAQHF
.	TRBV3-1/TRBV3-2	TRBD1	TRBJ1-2	TGTGCCAGCAGCCAAGATAGGAGGGGGCAGGATGGCTACACCTTC	CASSQDRRGQDGYTF
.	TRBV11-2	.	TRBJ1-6	TGTGCCAGCAGCTTCGTTTGGAGTGGTCGGGGAGGGCCCCTCCACTTT	CASSFVWSGRGGPLHF
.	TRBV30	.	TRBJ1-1	TGTGCCTGGAGTGAATGGCAAACTGAAGCTTTCTTT	CAWSEWQTEAFF
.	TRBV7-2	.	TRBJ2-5	TGTGCCAGCAGCTCCGCCACTATTTCGGAGACCCAGTACTTC	CASSSATISETQYF
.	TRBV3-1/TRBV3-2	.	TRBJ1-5	TGTGCCAGCAGCCAATCGAGGCAGCCCCAGCATTTT	CASSQSRQPQHF
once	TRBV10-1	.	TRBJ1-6	TGCGCCAGCACAAGCGGGAATTCACCCCTCCACTTT	CASTSGNSPLHF
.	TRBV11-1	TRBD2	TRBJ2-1	TGTGCCAGCAGCTTAGCGGGAGCGGGGGGGCTGAGGAGTTTGAATGAGCAGTTCTTC	CASSLAGAGGLRSLNEQFF
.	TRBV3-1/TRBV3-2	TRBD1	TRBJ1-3	TGTGCCAGCAGCCAAACGAATAGAACCGACAGGGAAACTGGAAACACCATATATTTT	CASSQTNRTDRETGNTIYF
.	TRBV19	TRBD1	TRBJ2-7	TGTGCCAGCCGAGGACAGGAGACCTACGAGCAGTACTTC	CASRGQETYEQYF
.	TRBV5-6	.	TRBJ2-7	TGTGCCAGCAGCCGGGTAGGGGGTGCCTACGAGCAGTACTTC	CASSRVGGAYEQYF
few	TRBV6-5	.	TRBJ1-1	TGTGCCAGCAGTTACGAGAGGTACACTGAAGCTTTCTTT	CASSYERYTEAFF
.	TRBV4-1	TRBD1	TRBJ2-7	TGCGCCAGCAGCCAAGGACAGGGGAGTCTCGAGCAGTACTTC	CASSQGQGSLEQYF
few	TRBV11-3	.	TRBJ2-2	TGTGCCAGCAGCTTAGATCGTACCGGGGAGCTGTTTTTT	CASSLDRTGELFF
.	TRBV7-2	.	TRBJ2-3	TGTGCCAGCAGCTCCCCTGGGGCTAGCACAGATACGCAGTATTTT	CASSSPGASTDTQYF
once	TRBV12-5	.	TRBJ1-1	TGTGCTAGTGGTTTGGGGGGCGGGAACACTGAAGCTTTCTTT	CASGLGGGNTEAFF
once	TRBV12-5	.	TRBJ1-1	TGTGCTAGTGGTTTCCGGCAGGGGACTGAAGCTTTCTTT	CASGFRQGTEAFF
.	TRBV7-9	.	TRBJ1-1	TGTGCCAGCAGCTTAGTAGACTCGGCAGAAGCTTTCTTT	CASSLVDSAEAFF
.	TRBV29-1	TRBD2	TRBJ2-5	TGCAGCGTTGAATGGCTAGCGGGGTGGGAGACCCAGTACTTC	CSVEWLAGWETQYF
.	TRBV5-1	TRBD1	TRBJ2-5	TGCGCCAGCAGCGACCAAGGGGGCCGGGAGACCCAGTACTTC	CASSDQGGRETQYF
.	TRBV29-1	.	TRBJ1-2	TGCAGCGTTGAAGATCGATCGGCAGGGCTGGGTGGCTACACCTTC	CSVEDRSAGLGGYTF
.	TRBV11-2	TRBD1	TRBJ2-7	TGTGCCAGCAGCTCCACAAGGACAGGGACCCCCTACGAGCAGTACTTC	CASSSTRTGTPYEQYF
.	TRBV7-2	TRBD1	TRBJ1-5	TGTGCCAGCAACCAGGACAGGGTTGGCAATCAGCCCCAGCATTTT	CASNQDRVGNQPQHF
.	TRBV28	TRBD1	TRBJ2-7	TGTGCCAGCAGTATGGGGGACAGCACCTACGAGCAGTACTTC	CASSMGDSTYEQYF
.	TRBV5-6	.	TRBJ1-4	TGTGCCAGCAGCCCCTACGGAGGACCCAATGAAAAACTGTTTTTT	CASSPYGGPNEKLFF
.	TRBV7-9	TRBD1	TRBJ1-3	TGTGCCAGCAGCTCGGACAGGGGGACGTTAAACACCATATATTTT	CASSSDRGTLNTIYF
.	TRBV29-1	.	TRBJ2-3	TGCAGCGTTGCCTTCCTAGCCGATACGCAGTATTTT	CSVAFLADTQYF
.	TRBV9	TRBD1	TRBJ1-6	TGTGCCAGCAGCGGTACAGGGGTTCCTGATTCACCCCTCCACTTT	CASSGTGVPDSPLHF
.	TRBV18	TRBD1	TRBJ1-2	TGTGCCAGCTCACCAGAGGCTTCCGGGACAGCGGGCTACACCTTC	CASSPEASGTAGYTF
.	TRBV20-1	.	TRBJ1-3	TGCAGTGCTAGTCGGTCGGGGGCTGGAAACACCATATATTTT	CSASRSGAGNTIYF
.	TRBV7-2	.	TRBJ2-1	TGTGCCAGCAGCTTCCCCCTGGACAGTACCAATGAGCAGTTCTTC	CASSFPLDSTNEQFF
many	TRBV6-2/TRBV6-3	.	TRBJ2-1	TGTGCCAGCAGTCACTCACTCTCCGGCTACAATGAGCAGTTCTTC	CASSHSLSGYNEQFF
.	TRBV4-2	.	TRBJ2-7	TGTGCCAGCAGCCAAGATGGAGGGGACCTCTCATCCTACGAGCAGTACTTC	CASSQDGGDLSSYEQYF
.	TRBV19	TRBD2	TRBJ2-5	TGTGCCAGTAGTCCGCGGGGGGGGGAGACCCAGTACTTC	CASSPRGGETQYF
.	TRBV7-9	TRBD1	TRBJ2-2	TGTGCCAGCAGCTCAGGACAGGGGTTTGGCGGGGAGCTGTTTTTT	CASSSGQGFGGELFF
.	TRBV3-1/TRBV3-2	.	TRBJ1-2	TGTGCCAGCAGCCAGCTACAGGGAAATGGCTACACCTTC	CASSQLQGNGYTF
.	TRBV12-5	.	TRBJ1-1	TGTGCTAGTGGTTTGGTACCTGGGCTTTTCTTT	CASGLVPGLFF